This passage covers 29 T cell receptor beta chains from one sample sequenced in a study of memory CD4+ T cells and cytomegalovirus serostatus. Assay used: immunoSEQ multiplex PCR; TCRdb lists only in-frame clones, some missing. The table includes about 42,000 clones, about three quarters detected once. Single viable CD3+CD4+CD8-CD45RO+ cells were sorted as the memory CD4+ T cells. Sequencing was performed on memory CD4+ T cells from blood. Every receptor here comes from an adult in good health and CMV-seronegative.

The rearrangement uses TRBV5-1 and TRBJ2-7, with 9 bases fitting TRBD1. J was trimmed by 0 bases and V by 0 bases; bases with no gene match: 4. The CDR3 runs to 16 residues. Per the germline V gene, CDR1 is SGHRS and CDR2 is YFSETQ. The CDR3 spells CASSLGRTGDSYEQYF. The CDR3 bases are TGCGCCAGCAGCTTGGGACGGACAGGGGACTCCTACGAGCAGTACTTC. Full variable domain (missing parts from reference TRBV5-1 and TRBJ2-7): KAGVTQTPRYLIKTRGQQVTLSCSPISGHRSVSWYQQTPGQGLQFLFEYFSETQRNKGNFPGRFSGRQFSNSRSEMNVSTLELGDSALYLCASSLGRTGDSYEQYFGPGTRLTVT.

For the CDR3, the DNA is TGTGCCAGCAGTTCGAGTCAGGGCACGGAGACCCAGTACTTC. Translated: CASSSSQGTETQYF. The V gene is TRBV6-6, the J gene TRBJ2-5, with D possibly being TRBD1 (5 bases). CDR3 length: 14 residues. The germline V gene encodes CDR1 MNHNY and CDR2 SVGAGI (reference sequence). V was clipped by 4 bases and J by 5 bases, with 14 bases between them.

The sample holds one count of this clone. The chain links TRBV9 to TRBJ1-1; D gene uncertain. The CDR3 loop spans 17 amino acids. Germline V gene data show CDR1 as SGDLS and CDR2 as YYNGEE. Trimming took off 3 bases at V and 5 bases at J, with 23 bases between the two ends. CDR3: CASSGNPSTPLGTEAFF. Written as DNA, the CDR3 is TGTGCCAGCAGCGGAAATCCCTCGACCCCTTTGGGTACTGAAGCTTTCTTT.

The chain links TRBV5-1 to TRBJ1-6; D is uncertain. Germline V gives CDR1 SGHRS, CDR2 YFSETQ. The CDR3 runs 14 residues. Trimming left V 1 base short and J 9 bases short, with 11 bases between. The CDR3 spells CASSLTWTSSPLHF. Here the CDR3 DNA reads TGCGCCAGCAGCTTGACCTGGACGAGTTCACCCCTCCACTTT.

The genes are TRBV2 and TRBJ2-3; TRBD2 matches 9 bases. This CDR3 region has 15 residues. J was trimmed by 5 bases and V by 1 base; bases with no gene match: 4. Germline assignment: CDR1 SNHLY and CDR2 FYNNEI. In DNA, the CDR3 is TGTGCCAGCAGTGAAGGGCGGGGGGGCTTAGATACGCAGTATTTT. It encodes CASSEGRGGLDTQYF. Complete variable domain (other parts from reference TRBV2 and TRBJ2-3): EPEVTQTPSHQVTQMGQEVILRCVPISNHLYFYWYRQILGQKVEFLVSFYNNEISEKSEIFDDQFSVERPDGSNFTLKIRSTKLEDSAMYFCASSEGRGGLDTQYFGPGTRLTVL.

The CDR3 DNA sequence: TGTGCCAGCAGATACAGGGCTTACTACGAGCAGTACTTC. Its translation is CASRYRAYYEQYF. The J gene is TRBJ2-7, the V gene TRBV6-5, with D possibly being TRBD1 (6 bases). Looked up from germline, CDR1 is MNHEY and CDR2 is SVGAGI. The length of the CDR3 is 13 residues. V was trimmed by 6 bases and J by 3 bases, leaving 12 bases between them.

The count of this clone is one. This chain uses TRBV29-1 with TRBJ1-1, with D tentatively TRBD1 (6 bases). CDR3 length: 12 amino acids. The V gene's germline CDR1 is SQVTM and CDR2 ANQGSEA. V lost 2 bases, J lost 4 bases, and 8 bases lay in between. CDR3 amino acids: CSVERGGTEAFF. The CDR3 DNA is TGCAGCGTTGAAAGAGGGGGCACTGAAGCTTTCTTT.

This sequence joins TRBV13 and TRBJ2-4; D perhaps matches TRBD1 (6 bases). The V end lost 7 bases, the J end lost 0 bases, and 28 bases lay between the germline ends. From germline, CDR1 is PRHDT and CDR2 FYEKMQ (reference sequence). The CDR3 has 20 residues. This CDR3 is CASTLLLRQDGKLAKNIQYF. CDR3 coding DNA: TGTGCCAGCACCCTACTTTTAAGACAGGATGGAAAACTAGCCAAAAACATTCAGTACTTC.

A few counts support this clone. The J gene is TRBJ2-5, the V gene TRBV4-2; D call uncertain. Germline CDR1 is LGHNA and CDR2 is YNFKEQ. The CDR3 is 14 amino acids. The V gene lost 3 bases and the J gene lost 5 bases, with 13 bases spanning the gap. The CDR3 loop reads CASSQGPTQETQYF. DNA of the CDR3: TGTGCCAGCAGCCAGGGCCCCACGCAGGAGACCCAGTACTTC.

This rearrangement joins TRBV18 to TRBJ2-3, with 7 bases lining up with TRBD1. The J segment lost 4 bases and the V segment lost 2 bases, leaving 9 bases of the junction unmatched. The V gene's germline CDR1 is KGHSH and CDR2 LQKENI. The CDR3 contains 16 residues. In nucleotides, the CDR3 is TGTGCCAGCTCACCAAAACAGGGGAAGGGGGCAGATACGCAGTATTTT. This encodes CASSPKQGKGADTQYF.

V and J are TRBV6-7 and TRBJ1-2, with a tentative D call TRBD1 (5 bases). TRBV6-7 is known as an ORF, though its function is uncertain. The V gene lost 5 bases and the J gene lost 7 bases, with 20 bases spanning the gap. CDR3 length: 15 residues. The CDR3 nucleotides are TGTGCCAGCAGTGAAGGGGCAGGGCCCTCGGGTGGCTACACCTTC. Its translation is CASSEGAGPSGGYTF.

This clone appeared once. The CDR3 region is CASSAHGVGGQPQHF. As DNA, the CDR3 is TGTGCCAGCAGCGCCCACGGGGTTGGGGGTCAGCCCCAGCATTTT. The V and J genes are TRBV9 and TRBJ1-5, with D possibly TRBD1 on 5 matching bases. Germline V CDR1 and CDR2: SGDLS, YYNGEE. With 3 bases removed from V and 6 bases from J, the gap between germline ends came to 16 bases. The CDR3 is 15 amino acids.

Worth noting for this clone: The same CDR3 is also encoded by other DNA sequences in this sample. The V gene is TRBV19, the J gene TRBJ2-1; D possibly corresponds to TRBD1 (6 bases). The CDR3 loop spans 15 amino acids. Germline V gene lookup returns CDR1 LNHDA and CDR2 SQIVND (reference sequence). Deletions cut 6 bases from V and 0 bases from J, with 12 bases between. The CDR3 loop reads CASSPDRSSYNEQFF. In DNA form, the CDR3 reads TGTGCCAGTAGCCCTGACAGGAGCTCCTACAATGAGCAGTTCTTC.

The V gene is TRBV5-6, the J gene TRBJ1-4, with 7 bases identical to TRBD1. CDR3 size: 13 residues. Trimming took 1 base from V and 13 from J; bases not matched to a gene: 7. The germline V gene encodes CDR1 SGHDT and CDR2 YYEEEE. CDR3 amino acids: CASSLSGGPRLFF. The CDR3 DNA follows: TGTGCCAGCAGCTTGTCAGGGGGTCCGCGACTGTTTTTT. Supplemented by reference TRBV5-6 and TRBJ1-4, the full variable domain reads DAGVTQSPTHLIKTRGQQVTLRCSPKSGHDTVSWYQQALGQGPQFIFQYYEEEERQRGNFPDRFSGHQFPNYSSELNVNALLLGDSALYLCASSLSGGPRLFFGSGTQLSVL.

The chain employs TRBV27 and TRBJ2-7, with TRBD1 matching 9 bases. CDR3 length equals 19 residues. CDR1 and CDR2 (germline): MNHEY, SMNVEV (reference sequence). J gave up 3 bases and V 3 bases, and 18 bases lay outside the gene matches. The CDR3 bases are TGTGCCAGCAGTTTGACAGGGGGGGCGATGTTCCAGAAGAACTACGAGCAGTACTTC. Translating it yields CASSLTGGAMFQKNYEQYF.

CDR3 sequence reads: CASSTPPAGGQETQYF. The CDR3 DNA reads as TGTGCCAGCAGCACCCCCCCAGCGGGGGGCCAAGAGACCCAGTACTTC. The chain recombines TRBV28 with TRBJ2-5, with 9 bases lining up with TRBD2. CDR1 is MDHEN and CDR2 is SYDVKM in the germline V gene. The CDR3 has 16 residues. V lost 6 bases to trimming and J lost 1 base; unmatched junction nucleotides: 9.

This clone was found a few times. V usage is TRBV10-2 and J usage is TRBJ2-2; 10 nucleotides line up with TRBD2. The germline V gene has CDR1 WSHSY and CDR2 SAAADI. Trimming at V came to 3 bases and at J to 6 bases, leaving 10 bases not matched to a gene. This CDR3 has 17 amino acids. CDR3 nucleotides: TGCGCCAGCAGTGACCTGCGAGCGGGGGGGTCTGCCGGGGAGCTGTTTTTT. It codes for CASSDLRAGGSAGELFF.

Here the CDR3 reads CASALDRSEKLFF. The DNA for the CDR3 is TGTGCTAGTGCCCTCGATCGAAGCGAAAAACTGTTTTTT. V and J are TRBV12-5 and TRBJ1-4; D gene ambiguous. The length of the CDR3 is 13 residues. Germline CDR1 is LGHNT and CDR2 is FRNRAP. V was cut by 7 bases and J by 8 bases, with 14 bases left in between.

The chain has TRBV6-1 and TRBJ2-5; D is unclear. Trimming removed 1 base at V and 5 bases at J, with 14 bases between. CDR3 size: 15 residues. Germline V gene lookup returns CDR1 MNHNS and CDR2 SASEGT. In DNA, the CDR3 is TGTGCCAGCAGTGAAGGGGTTGGCGGCGTGGAGACCCAGTACTTC. It specifies CASSEGVGGVETQYF.

The chain uses TRBV5-1 and TRBJ2-6; perhaps D is TRBD1 or TRBD2 (5 bases each). Looked up from germline, CDR1 is SGHRS and CDR2 is YFSETQ. This CDR3 contains 14 residues. Trimming pared 6 bases from V and 0 bases from J, leaving 7 bases between. In nucleotides, the CDR3 is TGCGCCAGCATTGGGGGCTCTGGGGCCAACGTCCTGACTTTC. It translates to CASIGGSGANVLTF.

The rearrangement uses TRBV7-6 and TRBJ2-7; 11 bases align to TRBD1. Germline CDR1 reads SGHVS; CDR2 reads FNYEAQ. This CDR3 contains 15 residues. V shed 5 bases and J 3 bases; nucleotides not matched to a gene: 6. CDR3 DNA sequence: TGTGCCAGCAGCCGAGCTGGGACAGGGGGCTACGAGCAGTACTTC. Its protein product is CASSRAGTGGYEQYF.

This chain links TRBV30 with TRBJ2-7; no firm D call. Trimming took 4 bases from V and 7 from J, leaving 17 bases between them. The CDR3 contains 13 residues. From germline, CDR1 is GTSNPN and CDR2 SVGIG (reference sequence). CDR3 protein: CAWKFGYAGEQYF. Here the CDR3 DNA reads TGTGCCTGGAAGTTCGGATACGCCGGAGAGCAGTACTTC.

The V gene is TRBV7-2, the J gene TRBJ2-4; 9 nucleotides line up with TRBD2. The CDR3 has 15 amino acids. Looked up from germline, CDR1 is SGHTA and CDR2 is FQGNSA. V shed 5 bases and J 3 bases; nucleotides not matched to a gene: 5. The CDR3 DNA reads TGTGCCAGCAGCCGCGGGGGGGCGGGCAAAAACATTCAGTACTTC. Its protein product is CASSRGGAGKNIQYF. Using reference TRBV7-2 and TRBJ2-4 for the parts outside the CDR3, the full variable domain is GAGVSQSPSNKVTEKGKDVELRCDPISGHTALYWYRQSLGQGLEFLIYFQGNSAPDKSGLPSDRFSAERTGGSVSTLTIQRTQQEDSAVYLCASSRGGAGKNIQYFGAGTRLSVL.

The chain joins TRBV1 to TRBJ1-1; the DNA was not used to check the table's D call, TRBD1. TRBV1 is a listed pseudogene. The CDR3 totals 14 residues. As DNA, the CDR3 is TGCACCAGCAGCCAAGGGACAGGTTTGACTGAAGCTTTCTTT. The encoded protein is CTSSQGTGLTEAFF.

This clone was recorded a few times. The rearrangement links TRBV6-5 to TRBJ1-1; D is possibly TRBD1 (6 bases). Germline V lookup: CDR1 MNHEY, CDR2 SVGAGI. V was cut by 6 bases and J by 7 bases, with 18 bases left in between. This CDR3 has 14 residues. The CDR3 spells CASRPRGGYGEAFF. CDR3 DNA sequence: TGTGCCAGCAGGCCGCGAGGGGGATATGGTGAAGCTTTCTTT.

This chain links TRBV6-5 with TRBJ1-6; D is perhaps TRBD1 (5 bases). This CDR3 region has 15 residues. The V end was cut by 6 bases, the J end by 7 bases, with 16 bases between. Germline V lookup: CDR1 MNHEY, CDR2 SVGAGI. CDR3 amino acids: CASRPPGAANSPLHF. CDR3 DNA: TGTGCCAGCAGACCCCCCGGGGCCGCAAATTCACCCCTCCACTTT.

The rearrangement links TRBV7-8 to TRBJ1-5; perhaps TRBD1 as D (6 bases). Germline values: CDR1 SGHVS, CDR2 FQNEAQ. V was shortened by 1 base and J by 5 bases, with 15 bases between the two germline ends. This CDR3 spans 16 amino acids. The CDR3 sequence: CASSLGGASIYQPQHF. For the CDR3, the DNA is TGTGCCAGCAGCTTAGGGGGGGCAAGTATTTATCAGCCCCAGCATTTT. The whole variable domain, filled in from reference TRBV7-8 and TRBJ1-5, reads GAGVSQSPRYKVAKRGQDVALRCDPISGHVSLFWYQQALGQGPEFLTYFQNEAQLDKSGLPSDRFFAERPEGSVSTLKIQRTQQEDSAVYLCASSLGGASIYQPQHFGDGTRLSIL.

Here the CDR3 DNA reads TGCGCCAGCAGCCCCCGGGGGGTCGGGGGGGCAAATCAAGGTGAAGCTTTCTTT. As protein: CASSPRGVGGANQGEAFF. The chain is built from TRBV5-1 and TRBJ1-1, with D perhaps matching TRBD1 (6 bases). The CDR3 is 18 amino acids. Germline V CDR1 and CDR2: SGHRS, YFSETQ. Trimming shortened V by 4 bases and J by 7 bases, and 29 bases separated the two germline ends. Variable domain in full (rest from reference TRBV5-1 and TRBJ1-1): KAGVTQTPRYLIKTRGQQVTLSCSPISGHRSVSWYQQTPGQGLQFLFEYFSETQRNKGNFPGRFSGRQFSNSRSEMNVSTLELGDSALYLCASSPRGVGGANQGEAFFGQGTRLTVV.

This chain joins TRBV9 and TRBJ2-5; D remains ambiguous. The V end was cut by 4 bases, the J end by 7 bases, with 8 bases between. This CDR3 is 11 amino acids long. Germline CDR1 SGDLS, CDR2 YYNGEE. The DNA for the CDR3 is TGTGCCAGCAGCCCTCAGACGACCCAGTACTTC. Translating gives CASSPQTTQYF. Filled out from reference TRBV9 and TRBJ2-5, the complete variable domain reads DSGVTQTPKHLITATGQRVTLRCSPRSGDLSVYWYQQSLDQGLQFLIQYYNGEERAKGNILERFSAQQFPDLHSELNLSSLELGDSALYFCASSPQTTQYFGPGTRLLVL.